The 16 T cell receptor beta chains given below trace back to one sample, sequenced in a study of blood T cell repertoires in COVID-19. Method: immunoSEQ multiplex PCR; TCRdb's copy keeps in-frame clones and lacks some. Among over 100,000 clones listed, about 80% were seen once. Material: peripheral blood. The receptors originated from a woman over 75 with active or convalescent COVID-19.

V gene TRBV5-6 combines with J gene TRBJ1-4; 11 bases match TRBD1. This CDR3 region has 14 residues. Germline V gene sequence: CDR1 SGHDT, CDR2 YYEEEE. V was clipped by 4 bases and J by 13 bases; unmatched bases: 9. The CDR3 region has the DNA TGTGCCAGCAGCCACCGGGACAGGGGGGGTATACTGTTTTTT. This codes for CASSHRDRGGILFF.

This clone occurred a few times. The V gene is TRBV5-6, the J gene TRBJ1-6; a weak D match, TRBD1 (6 bases). Trimming left V 3 bases short and J 6 bases short, with 19 bases between. CDR1 and CDR2 from the germline V gene are SGHDT and YYEEEE. The CDR3 is 17 amino acids. In DNA, the CDR3 is TGTGCCAGCAGCTGGGGGACATCCGGGACCTTTAATTCACCCCTCCACTTT. Translating it yields CASSWGTSGTFNSPLHF.

The CDR3 here is CASSPPYGNTEAFF. The CDR3 nucleotides are TGTGCCAGCTCACCACCCTATGGGAACACTGAAGCTTTCTTT. J is TRBJ1-1 and V is TRBV18, with D unresolved. V dropped 0 bases and J dropped 1 base, with 6 bases sitting between them. Germline lookup yields CDR1 KGHSH and CDR2 LQKENI. This CDR3 has 14 residues.

In DNA form, the CDR3 reads TGTGCCAGCACCGGGACAGCTTTTTACGAGCAGTACTTC. This encodes CASTGTAFYEQYF. The genes are TRBV7-8 and TRBJ2-7; TRBD1 matches 7 bases. The CDR3 has 13 residues. Germline-derived CDR1 and CDR2 are SGHVS and FQNEAQ. The junction had 7 bases not matched to a gene; V was cut back by 7 bases and J by 4 bases.

The chain uses TRBV15 and TRBJ1-5; 7 positions match TRBD1. V lost 0 bases, J lost 4 bases, and 6 bases stayed unmatched. Per germline, CDR1 LNHNV and CDR2 YYDKDF (reference sequence). The CDR3 runs to 16 residues. The CDR3 sequence: CATSRDKDRLNQPQHF. In nucleotides, the CDR3 is TGTGCCACCAGCAGAGATAAGGACAGGCTGAATCAGCCCCAGCATTTT.

The rearrangement joins TRBV27 to TRBJ1-5; the match to TRBD1 covers 7 bases. V gave up 8 bases and J gave up 3 bases; unmatched junction bases: 4. Germline lookup yields CDR1 MNHEY and CDR2 SMNVEV (reference sequence). This CDR3 is built from 13 residues. The CDR3 loop is CASRTGFNQPQHF. DNA of the CDR3: TGTGCCAGCCGGACAGGTTTCAATCAGCCCCAGCATTTT.

This clone was counted between two and nine times. The chain links TRBV27 to TRBJ2-7, with 7 bases lining up with TRBD1. The junction had 4 bases not matched to a gene; V was cut back by 4 bases and J by 4 bases. Germline V lookup: CDR1 MNHEY, CDR2 SMNVEV (reference sequence). The CDR3 consists of 13 residues. The DNA of the CDR3 is TGTGCCAGCAGTTGGAACAGGGGTTACGAGCAGTACTTC. Protein: CASSWNRGYEQYF.

As concerns this clone: Additional DNA sequences in this sample encode the identical CDR3. V usage is TRBV30 and J usage is TRBJ1-5; D gene uncertain. Germline CDR1 is GTSNPN and CDR2 is SVGIG (reference sequence). V dropped 0 bases and J dropped 5 bases, with 8 bases sitting between them. The CDR3 has 13 residues. CDR3 region: CAWSVGGDQPQHF. In DNA form, the CDR3 reads TGTGCCTGGAGTGTAGGAGGTGATCAGCCCCAGCATTTT. Looking up the rest from reference TRBV30 and TRBJ1-5 gives the full variable domain: SQTIHQWPATLVQPVGSPLSLECTVEGTSNPNLYWYRQAAGRGLQLLFYSVGIGQISSEVPQNLSASRPQDRQFILSSKKLLLSDSGFYLCAWSVGGDQPQHFGDGTRLSIL.

The chain employs TRBV28 and TRBJ2-3; D is undetermined. V shed 2 bases and J shed 11 bases, with 14 bases lying between them. Germline CDR1 is MDHEN and CDR2 is SYDVKM. The CDR3 spans 13 residues. CDR3 in amino acids: CASSLGSGGKQYF. CDR3 nucleotides: TGTGCCAGCAGTTTAGGTTCAGGTGGTAAGCAGTATTTT.

The CDR3 region has the DNA TGCGCCAGCAGCCCAGGGACTAGCGGGAGGAAAGAGACCCAGTACTTC. This translates into CASSPGTSGRKETQYF. The chain has TRBV5-1 and TRBJ2-5; 15 positions match TRBD2. This CDR3 comprises 16 residues. Germline loops: CDR1 SGHRS, CDR2 YFSETQ. V was clipped by 4 bases and J by 3 bases; unmatched bases: 4.

As regards this clone: The same CDR3 arises from other DNA sequences in this sample as well. The CDR3 here is CASSLQGTNEKLFF. The CDR3 DNA sequence: TGCGCCAGCAGCTTACAGGGGACTAATGAAAAACTGTTTTTT. This chain joins TRBV5-1 and TRBJ1-4; 7 bases match TRBD1. This CDR3 is built from 14 residues. Per the germline V gene, CDR1 is SGHRS and CDR2 is YFSETQ. V lost 2 bases, J lost 2 bases, and 0 bases stayed unmatched.

The gene calls are TRBV7-3 and TRBJ2-3, with a possible D match to TRBD2 (5 bases). CDR1 and CDR2 (germline): SGHTA, FQGTGA. Trimming cost V 2 bases and J 4 bases, with 10 bases left between them. There are 14 residues in the CDR3. CDR3 bases: TGTGCCAGCAGCTTACCGGGGTCAGCAGATACGCAGTATTTT. It translates to CASSLPGSADTQYF.

The J gene is TRBJ2-3, the V gene TRBV6-5, with D possibly being TRBD1 (6 bases). Between the trimmed V and J ends, which lost 2 bases and 3 bases, there was a span of 12 bases. The CDR3 is made up of 15 amino acids. Germline CDR1 is MNHEY and CDR2 is SVGAGI. Here the CDR3 reads CASSYRDIGTDTQYF. The CDR3 bases are TGTGCCAGCAGTTACCGGGACATTGGGACAGATACGCAGTATTTT.

V gene TRBV19 combines with J gene TRBJ2-2; no reliable D call. Germline V lookup: CDR1 LNHDA, CDR2 SQIVND (reference sequence). This CDR3 contains 15 residues. V shed 5 bases and J shed 5 bases, with 15 bases lying between them. CDR3: CASSAETRGTGELFF. CDR3 bases: TGTGCCAGTAGTGCCGAGACACGTGGGACCGGGGAGCTGTTTTTT.

This chain uses TRBV2 with TRBJ1-6; maybe TRBD1 (6 bases). The CDR3 covers 13 residues. The ends were cut back, 8 bases at V and 6 bases at J, with 11 bases in the middle. Germline CDR1 and CDR2: SNHLY and FYNNEI. DNA of the CDR3: TGTGCCAGCGAATGGACAGTTAATTCACCCCTCCACTTT. Protein product: CASEWTVNSPLHF.

V usage is TRBV7-2 and J usage is TRBJ1-3, with D unresolved. Germline V lookup: CDR1 SGHTA, CDR2 FQGNSA. The CDR3 has 17 residues. Trimming cost V 5 bases and J 0 bases, with 17 bases left between them. The CDR3: CASSPRNTKRSGNTIYF. The CDR3 nucleotides read TGTGCCAGCAGCCCAAGGAACACCAAGCGCTCTGGAAACACCATATATTTT. Combining the CDR3 with reference TRBV7-2 and TRBJ1-3 gives the whole variable domain GAGVSQSPSNKVTEKGKDVELRCDPISGHTALYWYRQSLGQGLEFLIYFQGNSAPDKSGLPSDRFSAERTGGSVSTLTIQRTQQEDSAVYLCASSPRNTKRSGNTIYFGEGSWLTVV.